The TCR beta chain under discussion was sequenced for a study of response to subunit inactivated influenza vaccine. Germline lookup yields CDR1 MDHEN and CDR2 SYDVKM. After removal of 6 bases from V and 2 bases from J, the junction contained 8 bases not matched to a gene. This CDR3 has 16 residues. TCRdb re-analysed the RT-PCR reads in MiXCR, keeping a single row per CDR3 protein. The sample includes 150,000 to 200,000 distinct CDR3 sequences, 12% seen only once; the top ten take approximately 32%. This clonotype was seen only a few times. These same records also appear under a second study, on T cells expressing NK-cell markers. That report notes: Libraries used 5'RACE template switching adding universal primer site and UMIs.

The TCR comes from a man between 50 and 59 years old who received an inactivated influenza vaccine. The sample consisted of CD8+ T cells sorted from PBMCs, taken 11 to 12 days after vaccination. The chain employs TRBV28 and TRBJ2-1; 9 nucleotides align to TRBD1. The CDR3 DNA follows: TGTGCCAGCAGCCCAGACAGGGGGTTAACCTACAATGAGCAGTTCTTC. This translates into CASSPDRGLTYNEQFF.